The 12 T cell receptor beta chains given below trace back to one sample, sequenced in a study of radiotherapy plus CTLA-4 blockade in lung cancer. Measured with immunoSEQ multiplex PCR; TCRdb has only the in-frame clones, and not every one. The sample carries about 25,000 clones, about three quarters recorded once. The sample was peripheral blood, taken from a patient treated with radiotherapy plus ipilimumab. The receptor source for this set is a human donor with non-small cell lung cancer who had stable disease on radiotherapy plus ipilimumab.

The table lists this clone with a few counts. The CDR3 reads CASSLALSASSGNTIYF. CDR3 bases: TGTGCCAGCAGCTTAGCGTTATCAGCGAGCTCTGGAAACACCATATATTTT. The chain joins TRBV7-2 to TRBJ1-3; D is uncertain. Germline V gene lookup returns CDR1 SGHTA and CDR2 FQGNSA. The CDR3 is made up of 17 amino acids. The V gene lost 0 bases and the J gene lost 0 bases, with 12 bases spanning the gap.

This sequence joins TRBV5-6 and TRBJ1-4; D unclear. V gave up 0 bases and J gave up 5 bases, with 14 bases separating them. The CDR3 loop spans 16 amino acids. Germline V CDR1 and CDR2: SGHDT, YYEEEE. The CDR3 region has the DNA TGTGCCAGCAGCTTGGATACAACCGGACTAAATGAAAAACTGTTTTTT. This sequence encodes CASSLDTTGLNEKLFF.

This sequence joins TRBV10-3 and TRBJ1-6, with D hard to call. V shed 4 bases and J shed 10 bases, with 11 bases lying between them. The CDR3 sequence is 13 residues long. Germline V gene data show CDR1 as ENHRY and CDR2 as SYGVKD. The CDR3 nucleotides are TGTGCCATCAGTGCCCTTGAGGACTCACCCCTCCACTTT. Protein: CAISALEDSPLHF.

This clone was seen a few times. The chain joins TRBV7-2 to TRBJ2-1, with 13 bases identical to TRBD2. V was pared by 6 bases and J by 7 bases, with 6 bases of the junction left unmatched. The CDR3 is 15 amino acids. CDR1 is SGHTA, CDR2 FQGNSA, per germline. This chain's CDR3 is CASRHELAGGNEQFF. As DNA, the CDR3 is TGTGCCAGCAGACACGAACTAGCGGGAGGGAATGAGCAGTTCTTC.

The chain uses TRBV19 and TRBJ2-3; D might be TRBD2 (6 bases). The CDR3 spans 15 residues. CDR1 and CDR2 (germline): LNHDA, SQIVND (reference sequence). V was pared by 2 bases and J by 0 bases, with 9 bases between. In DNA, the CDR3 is TGTGCCAGTAGTATAATGAGCGGGAGCACAGATACGCAGTATTTT. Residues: CASSIMSGSTDTQYF.

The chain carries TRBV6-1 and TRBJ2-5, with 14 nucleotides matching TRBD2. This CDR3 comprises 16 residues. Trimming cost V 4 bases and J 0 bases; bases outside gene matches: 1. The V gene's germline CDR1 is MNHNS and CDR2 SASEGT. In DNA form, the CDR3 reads TGTGCCAGCAGTGGACTAGCGGGGGGGTACCAAGAGACCCAGTACTTC. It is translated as CASSGLAGGYQETQYF.

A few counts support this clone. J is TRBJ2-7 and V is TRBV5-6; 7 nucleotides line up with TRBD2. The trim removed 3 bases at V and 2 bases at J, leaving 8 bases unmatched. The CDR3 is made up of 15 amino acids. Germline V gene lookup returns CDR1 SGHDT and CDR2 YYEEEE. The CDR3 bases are TGTGCCAGCAGCTGGGGACGGGAGGTACCCTACGAGCAGTACTTC. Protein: CASSWGREVPYEQYF.

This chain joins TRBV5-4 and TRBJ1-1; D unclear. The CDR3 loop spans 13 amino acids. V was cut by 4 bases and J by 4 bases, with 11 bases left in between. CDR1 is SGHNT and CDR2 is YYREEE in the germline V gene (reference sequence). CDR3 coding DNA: TGTGCCAGCAGCCTACGGACGGGCACTGAAGCTTTCTTT. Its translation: CASSLRTGTEAFF.

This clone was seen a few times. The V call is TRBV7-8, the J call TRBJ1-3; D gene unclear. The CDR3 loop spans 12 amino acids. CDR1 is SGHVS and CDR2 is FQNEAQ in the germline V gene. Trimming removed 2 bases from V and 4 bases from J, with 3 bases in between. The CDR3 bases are TGTGCCAGCAGCTTAAGGGGAAACACCATATATTTT. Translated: CASSLRGNTIYF. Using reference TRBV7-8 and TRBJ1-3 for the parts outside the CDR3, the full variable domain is GAGVSQSPRYKVAKRGQDVALRCDPISGHVSLFWYQQALGQGPEFLTYFQNEAQLDKSGLPSDRFFAERPEGSVSTLKIQRTQQEDSAVYLCASSLRGNTIYFGEGSWLTVV.

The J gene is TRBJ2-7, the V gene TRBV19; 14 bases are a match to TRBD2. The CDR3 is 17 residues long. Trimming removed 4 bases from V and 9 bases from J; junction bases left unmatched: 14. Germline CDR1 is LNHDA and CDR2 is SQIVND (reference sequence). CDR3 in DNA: TGTGCCAGTAGTAACGGTAACGAGGGACTAGCGGGAGTGACGCAGTACTTC. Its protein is CASSNGNEGLAGVTQYF.

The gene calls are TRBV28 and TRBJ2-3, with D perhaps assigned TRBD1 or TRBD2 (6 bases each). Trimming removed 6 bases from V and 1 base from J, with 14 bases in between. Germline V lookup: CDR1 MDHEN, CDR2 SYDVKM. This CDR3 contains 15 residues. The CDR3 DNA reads TGTGCCAGCAGACAACAGGGAGGCGGCACAGATACGCAGTATTTT. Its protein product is CASRQQGGGTDTQYF. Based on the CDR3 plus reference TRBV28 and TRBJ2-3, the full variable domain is DVKVTQSSRYLVKRTGEKVFLECVQDMDHENMFWYRQDPGLGLRLIYFSYDVKMKEKGDIPEGYSVSREKKERFSLILESASTNQTSMYLCASRQQGGGTDTQYFGPGTRLTVL.

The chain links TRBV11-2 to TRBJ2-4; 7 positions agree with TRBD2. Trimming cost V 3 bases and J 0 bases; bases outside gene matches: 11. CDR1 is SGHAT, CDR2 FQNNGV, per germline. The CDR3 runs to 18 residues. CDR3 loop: CASSLDSPSGTAKNIQYF. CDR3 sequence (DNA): TGTGCCAGCAGCTTGGATAGTCCGAGCGGGACAGCCAAAAACATTCAGTACTTC.